The 32 T cell receptor beta chains below come from one sample, sequenced in a study of blood T cell repertoires in COVID-19. The table came from immunoSEQ multiplex PCR; TCRdb's copy has only in-frame clones and leaves some out. The sample consists of about 370,000 clones, roughly 90% of them appearing once. The specimen sequenced was peripheral blood. All receptors come from a woman aged 25 to 39 with COVID-19, enrolled during active disease.

The V call is TRBV7-9, the J call TRBJ2-3; perhaps TRBD2 as D (5 bases). The CDR3 length is 16 residues. V was trimmed by 1 base and J by 2 bases, leaving 13 bases between them. Germline assignment: CDR1 SEHNR and CDR2 FQNEAQ (reference sequence). CDR3 protein: CASSLGSSRTTDTQYF. Written as DNA, the CDR3 is TGTGCCAGCAGCTTAGGGTCTAGCAGGACCACAGATACGCAGTATTTT. The full variable domain, in which reference TRBV7-9 and TRBJ2-3 provide the parts outside the CDR3, is DTGVSQNPRHKITKRGQNVTFRCDPISEHNRLYWYRQTLGQGPEFLTYFQNEAQLEKSRLLSDRFSAERPKGSFSTLEIQRTEQGDSAMYLCASSLGSSRTTDTQYFGPGTRLTVL.

Concerning this clone: The junction shows a germline mismatch at one end, possibly a read error. The chain has TRBV3-1 (or the pseudogene TRBV3-2) and TRBJ2-7, with D perhaps matching TRBD1 or TRBD2 (7 bases each). Germline V gives CDR1 LGHDT, CDR2 YNNKEL (reference sequence). This CDR3 has 14 amino acids. As DNA, the CDR3 is TGTACCAGCAGCCAGGGGGGGGCCTCCTACGAGCAGTACTTC. Residues: CTSSQGGASYEQYF.

The chain links TRBV4-1 to TRBJ2-1; 7 bases line up with TRBD2. The CDR3 runs 12 residues. The V and J ends lost 9 bases and 4 bases, in that order; junction bases with no gene match: 3. CDR1 is MGHRA, CDR2 YSYEKL, per germline. CDR3 bases: TGCGCCAGTGGCGGGGGTTACAATGAGCAGTTCTTC. Encoded protein: CASGGGYNEQFF.

CDR3 region: CASSPEREPNSPLHF. The CDR3 bases are TGTGCCAGCAGCCCTGAAAGGGAGCCTAATTCACCCCTCCACTTT. This chain links TRBV7-9 with TRBJ1-6; no clear D. This CDR3 is built from 15 residues. V was clipped by 5 bases and J by 6 bases, with 14 bases between them. Germline values: CDR1 SEHNR, CDR2 FQNEAQ (reference sequence). The full variable domain, rest sourced from reference TRBV7-9 and TRBJ1-6, is DTGVSQNPRHKITKRGQNVTFRCDPISEHNRLYWYRQTLGQGPEFLTYFQNEAQLEKSRLLSDRFSAERPKGSFSTLEIQRTEQGDSAMYLCASSPEREPNSPLHFGNGTRLTVT.

This clone was recorded once. The chain combines TRBV4-3 with TRBJ2-2, with TRBD2 matching 8 bases. Germline CDR1 and CDR2: LGHNA and YSLEER. CDR3 length: 16 amino acids. V gave up 2 bases and J gave up 5 bases; unmatched junction bases: 7. CDR3 sequence: CASSQSPQRETGELFF. DNA of the CDR3: TGCGCCAGCAGCCAATCCCCCCAGCGGGAGACCGGGGAGCTGTTTTTT.

V is TRBV2 and J is TRBJ2-1, with 7 bases matching TRBD2. Germline assignment: CDR1 SNHLY and CDR2 FYNNEI. This CDR3 is built from 13 residues. Trimming cost V 7 bases and J 9 bases; bases outside gene matches: 9. The CDR3: CASKWGGSGEQFF. The CDR3 DNA is TGTGCCAGCAAGTGGGGGGGGTCAGGTGAGCAGTTCTTC.

The gene calls are TRBV9 and TRBJ2-5; 7 bases align to TRBD2. Germline V CDR1 and CDR2: SGDLS, YYNGEE. The trim removed 0 bases at V and 3 bases at J, leaving 2 bases unmatched. The CDR3 extends over 14 amino acids. This chain's CDR3 is CASSVVGGKETQYF. DNA for the CDR3: TGTGCCAGCAGCGTAGTCGGGGGGAAAGAGACCCAGTACTTC.

V usage is TRBV18 and J usage is TRBJ2-7, with D perhaps TRBD1 (6 bases). Germline CDR1 reads KGHSH; CDR2 reads LQKENI. V lost 3 bases to trimming and J lost 2 bases, with 11 bases between them. The CDR3 is made up of 14 amino acids. CDR3 residues: CASSPSGTTYEQYF. DNA for the CDR3: TGTGCCAGCTCACCGTCCGGGACAACCTACGAGCAGTACTTC. The whole variable domain, remainder taken from reference TRBV18 and TRBJ2-7, is NAGVMQNPRHLVRRRGQEARLRCSPMKGHSHVYWYRQLPEEGLKFMVYLQKENIIDESGMPKERFSAEFPKEGPSILRIQQVVRGDSAAYFCASSPSGTTYEQYFGPGTRLTVT.

The gene calls are TRBV28 and TRBJ1-6, with D possibly being TRBD1 (6 bases). The CDR3 consists of 16 residues. The V and J ends lost 6 bases and 5 bases respectively, with 17 bases between them. Per germline, CDR1 MDHEN and CDR2 SYDVKM. CDR3 protein: CASRPTTGSHNSPLHF. The CDR3 DNA reads as TGTGCCAGCAGGCCTACTACAGGGTCCCATAATTCACCCCTCCACTTT. Full variable domain (rest looked up from reference TRBV28 and TRBJ1-6): DVKVTQSSRYLVKRTGEKVFLECVQDMDHENMFWYRQDPGLGLRLIYFSYDVKMKEKGDIPEGYSVSREKKERFSLILESASTNQTSMYLCASRPTTGSHNSPLHFGNGTRLTVT.

CDR3 sequence reads: CASSTNTGGDYGYTF. CDR3 nucleotides: TGTGCCAGCAGCACTAACACAGGGGGCGACTATGGCTACACCTTC. The chain employs TRBV7-8 and TRBJ1-2; 9 nucleotides match TRBD1. The CDR3 loop spans 15 amino acids. Germline CDR1 and CDR2: SGHVS and FQNEAQ. Trimming removed 5 bases from V and 3 bases from J; junction bases left unmatched: 7.

This chain connects TRBV11-2 to TRBJ2-3; D is possibly TRBD2 (6 bases). V shed 5 bases and J shed 4 bases, with 13 bases lying between them. Per germline, CDR1 SGHAT and CDR2 FQNNGV. This CDR3 is 14 amino acids long. In nucleotides, the CDR3 is TGTGCCAGCAGCCCCACTAGCAGGGCAGATACGCAGTATTTT. This translates into CASSPTSRADTQYF.

This chain links TRBV19 with TRBJ2-3, with D unclear. The germline CDR1 and CDR2 sequences are LNHDA and SQIVND (reference sequence). The V end lost 6 bases, the J end lost 6 bases, and 22 bases lay between the germline ends. This CDR3 is 16 amino acids long. The CDR3 sequence: CASSLLRSPLRDTQYF. In DNA, the CDR3 is TGTGCCAGTAGCCTCCTTCGGTCCCCCCTTCGGGATACGCAGTATTTT.

This chain links TRBV9 with TRBJ1-2; 7 bases are shared with TRBD1. With 6 bases clipped from V and 4 bases from J, the junction kept 9 bases outside the gene matches. The CDR3 has 14 residues. The V gene's germline CDR1 is SGDLS and CDR2 YYNGEE. CDR3 in amino acids: CASTQPGQFYGYTF. The CDR3 DNA reads TGTGCCAGCACACAACCGGGACAGTTCTATGGCTACACCTTC.

This chain uses TRBV29-1 with TRBJ2-3, with no clear D. The CDR3 extends over 14 amino acids. Trimming stripped 7 bases from V and 0 bases from J, with 14 bases between. Germline CDR1 reads SQVTM; CDR2 reads ANQGSEA. The CDR3 coding sequence is TGCAGCGCAACAGTTGCCCCTAGCACAGATACGCAGTATTTT. It encodes CSATVAPSTDTQYF.

The chain combines TRBV7-9 with TRBJ2-3, with D unclear. The CDR3 runs to 14 residues. V lost 7 bases and J 6 bases, leaving 17 bases between the germline ends. The germline V gene has CDR1 SEHNR and CDR2 FQNEAQ (reference sequence). CDR3 sequence reads: CASNAGRLLDTQYF. Here the CDR3 DNA reads TGTGCCAGCAACGCCGGCAGACTTCTGGATACGCAGTATTTT.

The chain uses TRBV5-1 and TRBJ1-2, with a possible D match to TRBD1 (6 bases). Trimming shortened V by 1 base and J by 8 bases, and 18 bases separated the two germline ends. CDR1 is SGHRS, CDR2 YFSETQ, per germline. This CDR3 contains 15 residues. The CDR3 DNA follows: TGCGCCAGCAGCTTGAATCCGGGGGGCGAGGGAGGCTACACCTTC. This gives the protein CASSLNPGGEGGYTF. Combining the CDR3 with reference TRBV5-1 and TRBJ1-2 gives the whole variable domain KAGVTQTPRYLIKTRGQQVTLSCSPISGHRSVSWYQQTPGQGLQFLFEYFSETQRNKGNFPGRFSGRQFSNSRSEMNVSTLELGDSALYLCASSLNPGGEGGYTFGSGTRLTVV.

The chain carries TRBV7-6 and TRBJ1-3, with 8 positions matching TRBD1. Germline V gene sequence: CDR1 SGHVS, CDR2 FNYEAQ. There are 19 residues in the CDR3. The junction had 14 bases not matched to a gene; V was cut back by 0 bases and J by 4 bases. This CDR3 is CASSLAAVTGTGRGNTIYF. The DNA of the CDR3 is TGTGCCAGCAGCTTAGCAGCCGTGACCGGGACAGGACGCGGAAACACCATATATTTT.

This clone was counted only a few times. The genes are TRBV9 and TRBJ2-1, with a weak D call TRBD2 (7 bases). The CDR3 covers 15 residues. Germline CDR1 SGDLS, CDR2 YYNGEE. The V end was cut by 4 bases, the J end by 6 bases, with 17 bases between. The CDR3 is CASSPGAREANEQFF. As DNA, the CDR3 is TGTGCCAGCAGCCCGGGGGCCCGGGAGGCCAATGAGCAGTTCTTC.

This chain links TRBV9 with TRBJ2-1; TRBD1 might be the D (6 bases). Between the trimmed V and J ends, which lost 4 bases and 0 bases, there was a span of 14 bases. This CDR3 region has 16 residues. The germline V gene encodes CDR1 SGDLS and CDR2 YYNGEE. The CDR3 DNA is TGTGCCAGCAGCACCAGACAGGAAGGCTCCTACAATGAGCAGTTCTTC. Its translation: CASSTRQEGSYNEQFF.

The chain uses TRBV5-1 and TRBJ1-2, with 8 bases fitting TRBD1. This CDR3 has 13 residues. V was pared by 3 bases and J by 5 bases, with 3 bases of the junction left unmatched. CDR1 is SGHRS and CDR2 is YFSETQ in the germline V gene. CDR3 in DNA: TGCGCCAGCAGCTCAGGACAGGGTTATGGCTACACCTTC. Amino acid sequence: CASSSGQGYGYTF.

This chain connects TRBV18 to TRBJ1-2, with D possibly being TRBD1 (6 bases). Germline assignment: CDR1 KGHSH and CDR2 LQKENI. The CDR3 is 15 amino acids. V gave up 6 bases and J gave up 6 bases, with 20 bases separating them. The CDR3 coding sequence is TGTGCCAGCTCCCCCTCCGGGGGGGCGAGGGATGGCTACACCTTC. Its translation is CASSPSGGARDGYTF.

This chain connects TRBV29-1 to TRBJ1-2; 7 bases fit TRBD1. Losses at the gene ends were 6 bases for V and 5 bases for J; bases not matched to a gene: 3. CDR3 length: 11 amino acids. Per the germline V gene, CDR1 is SQVTM and CDR2 is ANQGSEA. CDR3 region: CSVDRSYGYTF. In nucleotides, the CDR3 is TGCAGCGTGGACAGGTCGTATGGCTACACCTTC.

The chain recombines TRBV18 with TRBJ2-6; 10 nucleotides agree with TRBD1. From germline, CDR1 is KGHSH and CDR2 LQKENI. The CDR3 totals 23 residues. V was clipped by 4 bases and J by 0 bases; unmatched bases: 21. The CDR3 DNA is TGTGCCAGCTCACGAAATTACCCACGACAGGGGGCCCTACCAAGCTCTGGGGCCAACGTCCTGACTTTC. Translated, it gives CASSRNYPRQGALPSSGANVLTF.

The chain combines TRBV14 with TRBJ1-2; 7 nucleotides match TRBD1. The CDR3 is 13 residues long. Germline CDR1 and CDR2: SGHDN and FVKESK. The J segment lost 10 bases and the V segment lost 6 bases, leaving 11 bases of the junction unmatched. The CDR3 bases are TGTGCCAGCAGTCTCCATGGGACAGTGGCCTACACCTTC. Amino acids: CASSLHGTVAYTF.

The chain combines TRBV29-1 with TRBJ1-1; D gene uncertain. The V end lost 4 bases, the J end lost 4 bases, and 4 bases lay between the germline ends. CDR3 length: 10 amino acids. Looked up from germline, CDR1 is SQVTM and CDR2 is ANQGSEA. The CDR3 region has the DNA TGCAGCGTTGTGAGCACTGAAGCTTTCTTT. The encoded protein is CSVVSTEAFF.

The chain employs TRBV18 and TRBJ2-3; D is unresolved. This CDR3 comprises 13 residues. Germline lookup yields CDR1 KGHSH and CDR2 LQKENI. V lost 4 bases and J 5 bases, leaving 10 bases between the germline ends. Here the CDR3 DNA reads TGTGCCAGCTCACTGACACATGGAGATACGCAGTATTTT. As protein: CASSLTHGDTQYF.

The CDR3 sequence is CASSQELAGAGYEQYV. The CDR3 DNA reads as TGTGCCAGCAGCCAAGAACTAGCGGGAGCGGGCTACGAGCAGTACGTC. The chain employs TRBV3-1 (or the pseudogene TRBV3-2) and TRBJ2-7; 11 bases are a match to TRBD2. CDR3 size: 16 residues. V trimming: 0 bases; J trimming: 3 bases; junction bases outside the gene matches: 4. Germline CDR1 reads LGHDT; CDR2 reads YNNKEL (reference sequence).

This rearrangement joins TRBV29-1 to TRBJ2-7; tentative D call: TRBD1 (5 bases). V was trimmed by 6 bases and J by 0 bases, leaving 9 bases between them. CDR1 and CDR2 (germline): SQVTM, ANQGSEA. The CDR3 has 12 amino acids. The CDR3 here is CSVGDSSYEQYV. The CDR3 DNA reads TGCAGCGTCGGTGACAGCTCCTACGAGCAGTACGTC.

The chain links TRBV27 to TRBJ2-7; 8 bases align to TRBD1. Germline values: CDR1 MNHEY, CDR2 SMNVEV (reference sequence). The CDR3 has 18 residues. Trimming cost V 6 bases and J 3 bases; bases outside gene matches: 19. The CDR3 sequence is CASSGLRQGSPLVYEQYF. Here the CDR3 DNA reads TGTGCCAGCAGCGGGCTGAGACAGGGGAGTCCTCTCGTCTACGAGCAGTACTTC.

The gene calls are TRBV28 and TRBJ1-1; 7 bases line up with TRBD1. This CDR3 contains 13 residues. V trimming: 5 bases; J trimming: 5 bases; junction bases outside the gene matches: 5. Per germline, CDR1 MDHEN and CDR2 SYDVKM. As DNA, the CDR3 is TGTGCCAGCAGTACAGGGGTAATGACTGAAGCTTTCTTT. It codes for CASSTGVMTEAFF.

This clone came up a few times. The CDR3 DNA reads TGCGCCAGCAACCAGGGGGCGGAGAGCTCACCCCTCCACTTT. Its protein product is CASNQGAESSPLHF. This chain links TRBV4-3 with TRBJ1-6, with 8 nucleotides matching TRBD1. V shed 7 bases and J 10 bases; nucleotides not matched to a gene: 9. Germline V CDR1 and CDR2: LGHNA, YSLEER. CDR3 size: 14 residues.

This clone was detected once. This CDR3 is CSVDEGGVTEAFF. The CDR3 DNA follows: TGCAGCGTTGATGAAGGGGGTGTCACTGAAGCTTTCTTT. This chain links TRBV29-1 with TRBJ1-1; D might be TRBD1 (6 bases). Looked up from germline, CDR1 is SQVTM and CDR2 is ANQGSEA. The CDR3 spans 13 residues. V was pared by 3 bases and J by 4 bases, with 12 bases between.